A selection of T cell receptor beta chains follows, all from one sample in a study of T cells expressing NK-cell markers. After re-calling the 5' RACE reads, TCRdb lists one entry per CDR3 protein, DNA absent. This repertoire includes roughly 20,000 distinct CDR3 sequences. Specimen: blood T cells: a sorted CD56 or NKG2C T cell subset, CD4+ or CD8+ T cells, or bulk PBMC T cells (not recorded which). Receptor source: a man aged 18 to 69 in good health. Both conserved end residues are part of each CDR3. Clone size appears in some rows only: once, few, many, or a class for an expanded clone.

size	J	V	CDR3
-	TRBJ2-5	TRBV14	CASSQDGGGETQYF
-	TRBJ2-2	TRBV29-1	CSVEEGRPTGELFF
-	TRBJ2-3	TRBV24-1	CATTLGTSTDTQYF
-	TRBJ1-1	TRBV6-5	CASRPTRGARPEAEAFF
-	TRBJ2-3	TRBV10-3	CAIRNGGLDTQYF
-	TRBJ2-7	TRBV5-1	CASSPGTNPRDEQYF
-	TRBJ2-5	TRBV7-9	CASSLRQGEETQYF
-	TRBJ2-1	TRBV25-1	CASSEYNEQFF
-	TRBJ2-3	TRBV15	CATSRAGTSTDTQYF
-	TRBJ1-6	TRBV20-1	CSARAQDRGFNSPLHF
-	TRBJ2-1	TRBV27	CASSLQVVRGNEQFF
-	TRBJ2-1	TRBV20-1	CSAYLGTDEQFF
-	TRBJ2-7	TRBV20-1	CSANIWENEQYF
-	TRBJ2-1	TRBV4-2	CASLGTSGGPESHEQFF
-	TRBJ1-4	TRBV29-1	CSVGGGINEKLFF
-	TRBJ2-7	TRBV3-1	CASSLGRREQYF
-	TRBJ2-3	TRBV4-3	CASSQAPAGGSTDTQYF
-	TRBJ2-5	TRBV5-1	CASSLTIGAQETQYF
-	TRBJ1-4	TRBV6-1	CASRRNRVTNEKLFF
-	TRBJ1-2	TRBV20-1	CSATRDSHHSNYGYTF
-	TRBJ2-7	TRBV10-3	CAVGTGGYEQYF
-	TRBJ2-7	TRBV5-6	CASSLVEGRLSEQYF
-	TRBJ2-6	TRBV20-1	CSASAGGPGANVLTF
-	TRBJ2-1	TRBV27	CASSLARLYNEQFF
-	TRBJ1-1	TRBV6-2/TRBV6-3	CASGDRFDTEAFF
-	TRBJ1-1	TRBV20-1	CSAYGQGIAEAFF
-	TRBJ2-1	TRBV7-9	CASSSRTNPSQFF
-	TRBJ2-3	TRBV6-4	CASSAGGGTDTQYF
-	TRBJ2-5	TRBV3-1	CASSPGTGQETQYF
-	TRBJ2-7	TRBV10-3	CANSGTDFYEQYF
-	TRBJ2-7	TRBV11-3	CASTQPGQCLYEQYF
-	TRBJ1-2	TRBV7-9	CASSLKTGADGYTF
-	TRBJ1-1	TRBV29-1	CSGIQVQEAFF
-	TRBJ1-6	TRBV20-1	CSARDPVSTPISNSPLHF
-	TRBJ1-4	TRBV7-6	CASSSLPLGQGSYAGEKLFF
-	TRBJ2-5	TRBV12-3/TRBV12-4	CASSFTLGETQYF
medium-sized	TRBJ2-1	TRBV29-1	CSSEGLGDYNEQFF
-	TRBJ2-5	TRBV10-3	CAISESGQGEGTQYF
-	TRBJ1-2	TRBV7-2	CASSLDGRNYGYTF
-	TRBJ2-7	TRBV6-1	CASSPLREQYF
-	TRBJ2-3	TRBV4-3	CASSQNPRGSRVSTDTQYF